Here is one TCR beta chain with its context. Trimming at V came to 6 bases and at J to 5 bases, leaving 9 bases not matched to a gene. The V gene's germline CDR1 is SGHRS and CDR2 YFSETQ. The length of the CDR3 is 15 residues. This sample is part of a study of T cell changes during pregnancy in multiple sclerosis. The data were produced by immunoSEQ multiplex PCR, yet TCRdb's version contains in-frame clones alone and is incomplete. The sample comprises about 120,000 clones, about 90% of which are singletons, and less than 2% rests with the top ten. The receptor was isolated from a female donor with multiple sclerosis, enrolled in a pregnancy study. V usage is TRBV5-1 and J usage is TRBJ2-5, with 11 positions matching TRBD2. This sample comprised peripheral blood, obtained in the third trimester of pregnancy. CDR3 sequence reads: CASTLAGGREETQYF. DNA for the CDR3: TGCGCCAGCACGTTAGCGGGAGGGAGGGAGGAGACCCAGTACTTC.